The TCR beta chain under discussion was sequenced for a study of blood T cells in healthy people across ages. Looking at the study overall: The capture of about one barcoded beta molecule per two T cells was achieved by template switching.

PCR was performed a second time for about 6 to 12 cycles using a sample-barcoded 5' primer and a J-beta primer mix. The authors tagged each cDNA molecule using a template-switch adaptor with 12 random nucleotides. TCRdb fed the 5' RACE reads into MiXCR, producing one record per CDR3 protein. The table lists around 800,000 distinct CDR3 sequences, roughly 24% of them singletons, with around 3% in the top ten. They isolated at least 6.5 million PBMCs from each sample. The sample holds a few counts of this clonotype. This CDR3 has 12 amino acids. Germline CDR1 and CDR2: KGHDR and SFDVKD. Between the trimmed V and J ends, which lost 5 bases and 4 bases, there was a span of 5 bases. This same sample was also part of a study on T cells of mothers and their children.

The genes are TRBV24-1 and TRBJ2-1; tentative D call: TRBD2 (5 bases). The receptor's source is a boy aged 5 to 17 in good health. Material for sequencing was blood. CDR3 DNA: TGTGCCACCAGTGCGGGATACAATGAGCAGTTCTTC. It encodes CATSAGYNEQFF.